A single sample gave rise to the 24 T cell receptor beta chains below, sequenced in a study of cytomegalovirus exposure and HLA in healthy donors. Amplification used 60 Vbeta primers and 13 Jbeta primers. Data came from immunoSEQ multiplex PCR; TCRdb stores just in-frame clones and leaves some out. The sample contains 150,000 to 200,000 clones, around 75% of which appear only once. Sequencing used PBMCs. The source of these receptors is a woman in her fifties or sixties in good health and CMV-seropositive.

The chain has TRBV2 and TRBJ1-5; no firm D call. This CDR3 comprises 16 residues. Looked up from germline, CDR1 is SNHLY and CDR2 is FYNNEI. V was clipped by 2 bases and J by 4 bases, with 15 bases between them. CDR3 in DNA: TGTGCCAGCAGTGAATTCTCGGGTTCGCGAAATCAGCCCCAGCATTTT. It is translated as CASSEFSGSRNQPQHF.

The CDR3 loop reads CASSPGQGYEQYF. CDR3 sequence (DNA): TGTGCCAGCAGTCCAGGACAGGGCTACGAGCAGTACTTC. The chain recombines TRBV27 with TRBJ2-7; 8 nucleotides agree with TRBD1. The germline V gene encodes CDR1 MNHEY and CDR2 SMNVEV (reference sequence). CDR3 length: 13 amino acids. Germline trimming cut 5 bases from V and 3 bases from J; bases unmatched to any gene: 3.

V and J are TRBV7-9 and TRBJ2-3, with a possible D match to TRBD1 (5 bases). The CDR3 length is 14 residues. V was trimmed by 5 bases and J by 2 bases, leaving 11 bases between them. Germline CDR1 reads SEHNR; CDR2 reads FQNEAQ (reference sequence). The CDR3 DNA is TGTGCCAGCAGCCCCGACAGTTTCACAGATACGCAGTATTTT. Protein product: CASSPDSFTDTQYF.

This chain links TRBV6-5 with TRBJ1-1; D is undetermined. The V end was cut by 5 bases, the J end by 3 bases, with 13 bases between. Germline values: CDR1 MNHEY, CDR2 SVGAGI. The CDR3 length is 14 residues. The CDR3 region is CASSIAVLDTEAFF. The CDR3 DNA reads as TGTGCCAGCAGTATCGCGGTCTTGGACACTGAAGCTTTCTTT.

The genes are TRBV11-3 and TRBJ1-2; TRBD1 aligns across 7 bases. The junction had 14 bases not matched to a gene; V was cut back by 3 bases and J by 7 bases. The CDR3 covers 16 residues. CDR1 is SGHNT, CDR2 YENEEA, per germline. The CDR3: CASSFHRGRKYGGYTF. In DNA form, the CDR3 reads TGTGCCAGCAGCTTCCACAGGGGACGAAAGTATGGTGGCTACACCTTC. The variable domain in full, completed from reference TRBV11-3 and TRBJ1-2, reads EAGVVQSPRYKIIEKKQPVAFWCNPISGHNTLYWYLQNLGQGPELLIRYENEEAVDDSQLPKDRFSAERLKGVDSTLKIQPAELGDSAVYLCASSFHRGRKYGGYTFGSGTRLTVV.

J is TRBJ1-2 and V is TRBV7-2, with 9 bases matching TRBD1. The CDR3 has 15 residues. The trim removed 0 bases at V and 5 bases at J, leaving 4 bases unmatched. CDR1 and CDR2 from the germline V gene are SGHTA and FQGNSA. Here the CDR3 reads CASSLASGQGYGYTF. The CDR3 nucleotides are TGTGCCAGCAGCTTAGCGTCTGGACAGGGGTATGGCTACACCTTC.

The table lists this clone with a few counts. The chain is built from TRBV19 and TRBJ2-2, with D possibly TRBD2 on 6 matching bases. V was shortened by 5 bases and J by 4 bases, with 20 bases between the two germline ends. Germline V CDR1 and CDR2: LNHDA, SQIVND (reference sequence). CDR3 length: 17 amino acids. The CDR3 nucleotides are TGTGCCAGTAGTTGGTCCGGGAGCCCCGGGTCCACCGGGGAGCTGTTTTTT. Encoded protein: CASSWSGSPGSTGELFF.

The sample holds a few counts of this clone. The CDR3 sequence is CASSQDPLSYEQYF. The CDR3 DNA reads as TGCGCCAGCAGCCAAGATCCGCTATCCTACGAGCAGTACTTC. The chain carries TRBV4-1 and TRBJ2-7; D remains unclear. V lost 0 bases to trimming and J lost 1 base, with 7 bases between them. The CDR3 has 14 amino acids. The germline gives CDR1 MGHRA, CDR2 YSYEKL.

The rearrangement joins TRBV6-6 to TRBJ2-7; 8 bases agree with TRBD1. The CDR3 extends over 16 amino acids. After removal of 2 bases from V and 2 bases from J, the junction contained 8 bases not matched to a gene. Germline lookup yields CDR1 MNHNY and CDR2 SVGAGI (reference sequence). CDR3 loop: CASSYREGTGTYEQYF. The CDR3, as DNA: TGTGCCAGCAGTTACCGAGAGGGGACAGGAACCTACGAGCAGTACTTC.

The V and J genes are TRBV11-2 and TRBJ1-5; D unclear. CDR1 and CDR2 from the germline V gene are SGHAT and FQNNGV. V was trimmed by 5 bases and J by 5 bases, leaving 10 bases between them. The CDR3 is 13 residues long. The CDR3 protein is CASSPTTDQPQHF. The DNA for the CDR3 is TGTGCCAGCAGCCCTACAACAGATCAGCCCCAGCATTTT.

CDR3 residues: CASSSDREYGYTF. As DNA, the CDR3 is TGTGCCAGCAGCTCCGACAGAGAATATGGCTACACCTTC. The chain combines TRBV5-6 with TRBJ1-2; D might be TRBD1 (5 bases). CDR1 is SGHDT and CDR2 is YYEEEE in the germline V gene. CDR3 length: 13 residues. Deletions cut 3 bases from V and 5 bases from J, with 11 bases between.

This clone was seen a single time. This sample includes further DNA sequences coding for the same CDR3. V is TRBV6-1 and J is TRBJ1-1; TRBD1 matches at 8 bases. The J segment lost 0 bases and the V segment lost 6 bases, leaving 3 bases of the junction unmatched. The CDR3 loop spans 14 amino acids. Germline CDR1 reads MNHNS; CDR2 reads SASEGT. CDR3 DNA: TGTGCCAGCAGAAAGACAGGGGTGAACACTGAAGCTTTCTTT. Amino acids: CASRKTGVNTEAFF.

The V call is TRBV6-6, the J call TRBJ2-1; D not certain. Germline lookup yields CDR1 MNHNY and CDR2 SVGAGI (reference sequence). The ends were cut back, 6 bases at V and 8 bases at J, with 8 bases in the middle. This CDR3 spans 11 amino acids. The DNA for the CDR3 is TGTGCCAGCAGCCCCTCCGATGAGCAGTTCTTC. It yields the protein CASSPSDEQFF.

This clone came up once. This chain links TRBV15 with TRBJ2-3; 12 bases match TRBD2. The CDR3 runs to 19 residues. V trimming: 3 bases; J trimming: 5 bases; junction bases outside the gene matches: 15. Germline lookup yields CDR1 LNHNV and CDR2 YYDKDF (reference sequence). The CDR3 spells CATSRGVASGGGGVDTQYF. The CDR3 region has the DNA TGTGCCACCAGCAGGGGGGTGGCTAGCGGGGGGGGAGGTGTAGATACGCAGTATTTT.

The chain links TRBV5-1 to TRBJ2-2; TRBD2 agrees at 8 bases. The CDR3 loop spans 18 amino acids. Germline V lookup: CDR1 SGHRS, CDR2 YFSETQ. J was trimmed by 2 bases and V by 4 bases; bases with no gene match: 13. CDR3 DNA sequence: TGCGCCAGCAGCCTATCCCCCTCGAGCGGGGGCAACACCGGGGAGCTGTTTTTT. Its translation is CASSLSPSSGGNTGELFF.

This clone was recorded only once. The chain combines TRBV27 with TRBJ1-2; the D gene is possibly TRBD1 (6 bases). The CDR3 is 16 amino acids. Deletions cut 2 bases from V and 6 bases from J, with 19 bases between. The V gene's germline CDR1 is MNHEY and CDR2 SMNVEV (reference sequence). The CDR3 protein is CASSLRGSGDRNGYTF. CDR3 sequence (DNA): TGTGCCAGCAGTTTAAGGGGGAGTGGGGACCGCAATGGCTACACCTTC.

The chain combines TRBV5-1 with TRBJ2-1, with unresolved D. The CDR3 length is 12 residues. The germline V gene has CDR1 SGHRS and CDR2 YFSETQ. V dropped 1 base and J dropped 9 bases, with 8 bases sitting between them. The CDR3 spells CASSLPPPEQFF. The DNA for the CDR3 is TGCGCCAGCAGCTTGCCCCCTCCTGAGCAGTTCTTC.

This clone showed up just a few times. The chain has TRBV19 and TRBJ2-3; D is perhaps TRBD2 (6 bases). Trimming removed 5 bases at V and 2 bases at J, with 14 bases between. In germline, CDR1 is LNHDA, CDR2 SQIVND (reference sequence). The CDR3 contains 15 residues. CDR3 region: CASSAITGDTDTQYF. The CDR3 nucleotides read TGTGCCAGTAGTGCGATCACGGGGGACACAGATACGCAGTATTTT.

The chain combines TRBV7-6 with TRBJ1-4; D gene ambiguous. Germline V gene data show CDR1 as SGHVS and CDR2 as FNYEAQ. The CDR3 consists of 14 residues. V was clipped by 5 bases and J by 8 bases, with 15 bases between them. CDR3 nucleotide sequence: TGTGCCAGCAGCCCCCGCCGGAGAGGGGAAAAACTGTTTTTT. Amino acid sequence: CASSPRRRGEKLFF.

This clone is a singleton in its sample. The J gene is TRBJ2-1, the V gene TRBV6-1; D is undetermined. This CDR3 comprises 15 residues. Trimming took off 8 bases at V and 0 bases at J, with 14 bases between the two ends. From germline, CDR1 is MNHNS and CDR2 SASEGT. The CDR3 protein is CASSSTEFSYNEQFF. The CDR3 DNA reads TGTGCCAGCTCATCTACCGAATTCTCCTACAATGAGCAGTTCTTC.

This chain links TRBV5-6 with TRBJ1-2, with 10 bases lining up with TRBD1. The V segment lost 4 bases and the J segment 8 bases; nucleotides outside the gene matches: 8. The length of the CDR3 is 14 residues. Germline V gene data show CDR1 as SGHDT and CDR2 as YYEEEE. CDR3 region: CASSTGTGVGGYTF. CDR3 nucleotides: TGTGCCAGCAGCACCGGGACAGGGGTAGGGGGCTACACCTTC.

This clone has a single count. This rearrangement joins TRBV7-2 to TRBJ2-7, with TRBD2 matching 12 bases. With 4 bases clipped from V and 6 bases from J, the junction kept 4 bases outside the gene matches. The V gene's germline CDR1 is SGHTA and CDR2 FQGNSA. The CDR3 is 14 residues long. CDR3 loop: CASSYGTSGLEQYF. The CDR3 bases are TGTGCCAGCAGCTACGGGACTAGCGGGCTCGAGCAGTACTTC.

This clone was detected a few times. The V call is TRBV6-1, the J call TRBJ1-1; no firm D call. This CDR3 spans 13 amino acids. Trimming shortened V by 5 bases and J by 0 bases, and 7 bases separated the two germline ends. Per germline, CDR1 MNHNS and CDR2 SASEGT. In DNA, the CDR3 is TGTGCCAGCAGTCGTACAATGAACACTGAAGCTTTCTTT. Amino acids: CASSRTMNTEAFF.

V usage is TRBV5-6 and J usage is TRBJ1-1, with D possibly TRBD1 on 5 matching bases. The V and J ends lost 4 bases and 6 bases respectively, with 10 bases between them. Per germline, CDR1 SGHDT and CDR2 YYEEEE. This CDR3 region has 12 residues. The CDR3 loop reads CASSPGKSEAFF. Written as DNA, the CDR3 is TGTGCCAGCAGCCCAGGGAAGTCTGAAGCTTTCTTT.